This TCR beta chain stems from a study of breast tumors, draining lymph nodes, adjacent tissues (dated by TCRdb to about 2016). With respect to the entire study: The study compared TCR beta repertoires across tumor, adjacent nontumor tissue and axillary lymph nodes from breast cancer patients. In human breast cancer, the study set out to evaluate how tumor, surrounding tissue and draining lymph node repertoires relate to one another and whether T cells may move between these sites.

Lymph node samples came from the axillary draining lymph nodes of breast cancer patients. Between the V and J ends, shortened by 4 bases and 5 bases respectively, the junction contains 11 bases. The CDR3 numbers 13 residues from cysteine through phenylalanine. The retained sequence is limited to the CDR3, 39 bases, with the frame set at the first base. Based on the germline V gene, the CDR1 and CDR2 sequences are ENHRY and SYGVKD. The full study reports these points: The similarity between tumor and nontumor tissue repertoires was significantly greater in luminal-like breast cancer than in basal-like breast cancer. The data were judged consistent with most tumor T cells deriving from the lymph node and then expanding within tumor tissue. Tumor T-cell repertoires showed less diversity than lymph node repertoires and more diversity than nontumor tissue repertoires, and tumor T-cell repertoires showed preferential V and J gene usage. The study presented the conclusion that tumor T cells originate in lymph nodes as consistent with a hypothesis, not as something directly demonstrated.

This clonotype was detected many times. Which antigen it targets is not known. Per-base qualities were not stored, and no clone one base away is much larger. Instrument on record: Illumina HiSeq 2000. TCR beta chain libraries were generated by multiplex PCR amplification. The amplified TCR beta chain products were analyzed by high-throughput sequencing. The public reads were reprocessed in TCRdb via fastp at Q25 and MiXCR, keeping in-frame beta chains. Each record represents a unique CDR3 protein, reported with the most common genes and DNA among its rows. This sample comprises fewer than 300,000 distinct CDR3 sequences, about 32% of them detected only once. About 1.4% of the sample belongs to the ten largest clones.

Sequenced: axillary lymph node tissue. The chain links TRBV10-3 with TRBJ2-5; TRBD1 is a possible D gene, resting on 5 matching bases. The origin of this receptor is a female donor with breast cancer. Some clones in this sample may be carry-over from other donors' samples. Read as DNA, the sequence is TGTGCCATCAGTGTATCAGGGTTGGAGACCCAGTACTTC. This gives the protein CAISVSGLETQYF.